These 29 T cell receptor beta chains were sequenced from one sample in a study of blood T cell repertoires in COVID-19. Produced via immunoSEQ multiplex PCR; TCRdb's table is partial and in-frame only. This sample has about 120,000 clones, with about 89% found just once. The sequencing sample was made of peripheral blood. The receptor set was obtained from a woman aged 70-85 years with acute or convalescent COVID-19.

This clone was seen once. This sequence joins TRBV28 and TRBJ1-3, with 7 nucleotides matching TRBD1. V was clipped by 3 bases and J by 0 bases; unmatched bases: 5. The CDR3 is made up of 16 amino acids. Per the germline V gene, CDR1 is MDHEN and CDR2 is SYDVKM. The CDR3 sequence: CASSLGTASSGNTIYF. The CDR3 DNA is TGTGCCAGCAGTTTGGGGACAGCCTCCTCTGGAAACACCATATATTTT.

This clone was seen just once. The chain employs TRBV28 and TRBJ1-4; D gene ambiguous. Germline CDR1 is MDHEN and CDR2 is SYDVKM. The CDR3 sequence is 14 residues long. Trimming shortened V by 2 bases and J by 7 bases, and 11 bases separated the two germline ends. The CDR3 loop reads CASSLRGMVEKLFF. The CDR3 DNA reads as TGTGCCAGCAGTTTAAGAGGGATGGTTGAAAAACTGTTTTTT.

The DNA for the CDR3 is TGTGCCAGCAGTTACGACCCCGGAACAGCCAGAGAAGCTTTCTTT. Translation: CASSYDPGTAREAFF. The genes are TRBV6-5 and TRBJ1-1; no clear D gene. The V gene lost 2 bases and the J gene lost 8 bases, with 18 bases spanning the gap. The V gene's germline CDR1 is MNHEY and CDR2 SVGAGI. This CDR3 is built from 15 residues.

V and J are TRBV5-1 and TRBJ2-3; 10 nucleotides line up with TRBD2. The germline gives CDR1 SGHRS, CDR2 YFSETQ. There are 18 residues in the CDR3. The V segment lost 5 bases and the J segment 0 bases; nucleotides outside the gene matches: 12. The DNA for the CDR3 is TGCGCCAGCAGTCTACCCAGCGGGGGGGCCCCCAGCACAGATACGCAGTATTTT. Residues: CASSLPSGGAPSTDTQYF.

The chain carries TRBV13 and TRBJ2-2, with D tentatively TRBD1 (9 bases). Germline V lookup: CDR1 PRHDT, CDR2 FYEKMQ (reference sequence). The V end lost 5 bases, the J end lost 3 bases, and 19 bases lay between the germline ends. This CDR3 is 17 amino acids long. The CDR3: CASSPTGGTGHTGELFF. CDR3 coding DNA: TGTGCCAGCAGCCCCACGGGGGGGACAGGGCACACCGGGGAGCTGTTTTTT.

In its sample, this clone was seen a few times. The J gene is TRBJ2-7, the V gene TRBV9; D may be TRBD1 (5 bases). CDR1 and CDR2 (germline): SGDLS, YYNGEE. There are 13 residues in the CDR3. V was pared by 0 bases and J by 6 bases, with 10 bases between. CDR3 sequence reads: CASSVAGQGEQYF. In DNA, the CDR3 is TGTGCCAGCAGCGTAGCGGGCCAGGGCGAGCAGTACTTC.

The V gene is TRBV11-2, the J gene TRBJ1-1, with 7 bases that match TRBD1. The V gene's germline CDR1 is SGHAT and CDR2 FQNNGV. The CDR3 has 14 amino acids. V trimming: 6 bases; J trimming: 5 bases; junction bases outside the gene matches: 9. CDR3 in amino acids: CASRFDRVRTEAFF. Written as DNA, the CDR3 is TGTGCCAGCAGGTTTGACAGGGTAAGGACTGAAGCTTTCTTT.

The V gene is TRBV20-1, the J gene TRBJ2-3; no firm D call. CDR1 and CDR2 (germline): DFQATT, SNEGSKA (reference sequence). The V gene lost 6 bases and the J gene lost 4 bases, with 8 bases spanning the gap. The CDR3 totals 11 residues. The CDR3 nucleotides are TGCAGTGCCCCTTGGCCAGATACGCAGTATTTT. It is translated as CSAPWPDTQYF.

This clone appeared a few times. The V gene is TRBV6-5, the J gene TRBJ1-3; D unresolved. Trimming stripped 0 bases from V and 0 bases from J, with 9 bases between. Per the germline V gene, CDR1 is MNHEY and CDR2 is SVGAGI. CDR3 length equals 16 residues. The DNA of the CDR3 is TGTGCCAGCAGTTACTCGGCCCCCGACTCTGGAAACACCATATATTTT. It is translated as CASSYSAPDSGNTIYF.

This clone was detected only once. The chain couples TRBV6-5 to TRBJ2-1, with 8 nucleotides matching TRBD2. The CDR3 extends over 15 amino acids. V lost 7 bases and J lost 8; bases outside the gene matches: 13. In germline, CDR1 is MNHEY, CDR2 SVGAGI. The CDR3 sequence: CASTAGGGKNHEQFF. The CDR3 DNA sequence: TGTGCCAGCACAGCTGGCGGGGGGAAGAATCATGAGCAGTTCTTC.

This rearrangement joins TRBV28 to TRBJ2-2, with D possibly TRBD1 on 6 matching bases. The germline CDR1 and CDR2 sequences are MDHEN and SYDVKM. CDR3 length: 16 residues. The V end lost 7 bases, the J end lost 1 base, and 16 bases lay between the germline ends. This chain's CDR3 is CASTDRLTLNTGELFF. The CDR3 nucleotides read TGTGCCAGCACCGACAGGCTGACCTTGAACACCGGGGAGCTGTTTTTT.

The V gene is TRBV12-3 or TRBV12-4, the J gene TRBJ1-6; TRBD1 matches 7 bases. V lost 8 bases to trimming and J lost 9 bases; unmatched junction nucleotides: 7. The CDR3 sequence is 13 residues long. The CDR3: CASQKGAGSPLHF. The CDR3 region has the DNA TGTGCCAGCCAAAAGGGGGCTGGTTCACCCCTCCACTTT.

The chain couples TRBV30 to TRBJ2-5; TRBD2 aligns across 10 bases. In germline, CDR1 is GTSNPN, CDR2 SVGIG (reference sequence). CDR3 length: 14 amino acids. The junction had 6 bases not matched to a gene; V was cut back by 4 bases and J by 4 bases. CDR3 sequence: CAWNIAGGLETQYF. DNA of the CDR3: TGTGCCTGGAATATAGCGGGGGGCCTAGAGACCCAGTACTTC.

The chain is built from TRBV6-1 and TRBJ1-6; D not resolved. V was trimmed by 3 bases and J by 0 bases, leaving 6 bases between them. In germline, CDR1 is MNHNS, CDR2 SASEGT. This CDR3 has 15 amino acids. The DNA for the CDR3 is TGTGCCAGCAGTGAGTTGAGCTCCTATAATTCACCCCTCCACTTT. Translation: CASSELSSYNSPLHF.

The chain uses TRBV30 and TRBJ1-2; D is unresolved. Per the germline V gene, CDR1 is GTSNPN and CDR2 is SVGIG (reference sequence). V lost 2 bases, J lost 8 bases, and 12 bases lay in between. The CDR3 has 12 residues. The CDR3 spells CAWSHLGEGYTF. CDR3 in DNA: TGTGCCTGGAGTCACCTTGGGGAGGGCTACACCTTC.

The chain is built from TRBV28 and TRBJ1-2; possible D gene TRBD1, 6 bases. With 6 bases removed from V and 8 bases from J, the gap between germline ends came to 13 bases. From germline, CDR1 is MDHEN and CDR2 SYDVKM. This CDR3 spans 12 amino acids. CDR3 sequence (DNA): TGTGCCAGCAGCAAGGGGGTAGAAGGCTACACCTTC. It translates to CASSKGVEGYTF.

This clone was seen once. J is TRBJ1-6 and V is TRBV10-3; D remains unclear. With 6 bases removed from V and 5 bases from J, the gap between germline ends came to 11 bases. CDR1 and CDR2 (germline): ENHRY, SYGVKD. CDR3 length equals 14 residues. CDR3 bases: TGTGCCATCAGCAGCCGTACAGATAATTCACCCCTCCACTTT. It is translated as CAISSRTDNSPLHF.

The chain joins TRBV19 to TRBJ1-2; a weak D match, TRBD1 (6 bases). The CDR3 length is 14 residues. V was cut by 6 bases and J by 4 bases, with 15 bases left in between. Germline V gene data show CDR1 as LNHDA and CDR2 as SQIVND (reference sequence). CDR3 sequence: CASSETGRGYGYTF. The CDR3 nucleotides read TGTGCCAGTAGCGAGACAGGTCGCGGCTATGGCTACACCTTC.

The chain has TRBV2 and TRBJ2-3, with 7 bases identical to TRBD2. V trimming: 7 bases; J trimming: 1 base; junction bases outside the gene matches: 5. This CDR3 contains 14 residues. Germline values: CDR1 SNHLY, CDR2 FYNNEI. For the CDR3, the DNA is TGTGCCAGCACCCCTGGGAGGGGCACAGATACGCAGTATTTT. Residues: CASTPGRGTDTQYF.

In its sample, this clone was seen a few times. The rearrangement uses TRBV11-3 and TRBJ2-7, with D tentatively TRBD1 (5 bases). V lost 1 base and J 0 bases, leaving 10 bases between the germline ends. CDR1 and CDR2 from the germline V gene are SGHNT and YENEEA. The CDR3 has 15 residues. CDR3 DNA: TGTGCCAGCAGCTTAGGGACATTAAGCTCCTACGAGCAGTACTTC. Its translation: CASSLGTLSSYEQYF.

The chain carries TRBV6-1 and TRBJ2-3; TRBD1 matches 10 bases. This CDR3 has 15 amino acids. The V gene's germline CDR1 is MNHNS and CDR2 SASEGT. V lost 3 bases and J lost 3; bases outside the gene matches: 3. CDR3 DNA: TGTGCCAGCAGTGAGGGACAGGGGCCGACAGATACGCAGTATTTT. It translates to CASSEGQGPTDTQYF.

The rearrangement uses TRBV18 and TRBJ1-4; no firm D call. V lost 6 bases and J 8 bases, leaving 19 bases between the germline ends. The CDR3 spans 15 residues. Looked up from germline, CDR1 is KGHSH and CDR2 is LQKENI. CDR3 protein: CASSLNEGFQEKLFF. DNA of the CDR3: TGTGCCAGCTCCCTCAACGAGGGCTTCCAGGAAAAACTGTTTTTT.

The V call is TRBV19, the J call TRBJ2-2; D is perhaps TRBD1 (5 bases). Trimming cost V 5 bases and J 7 bases, with 11 bases left between them. Germline-derived CDR1 and CDR2 are LNHDA and SQIVND (reference sequence). The CDR3 length is 13 residues. Here the CDR3 DNA reads TGTGCCAGTAGTCCTCCAGGGCACGGGGAGCTGTTTTTT. Translation: CASSPPGHGELFF. Combining the CDR3 with reference TRBV19 and TRBJ2-2 gives the whole variable domain DGGITQSPKYLFRKEGQNVTLSCEQNLNHDAMYWYRQDPGQGLRLIYYSQIVNDFQKGDIAEGYSVSREKKESFPLTVTSAQKNPTAFYLCASSPPGHGELFFGEGSRLTVL.

The rearrangement uses TRBV9 and TRBJ1-1; D not certain. The V and J ends lost 3 bases and 1 base respectively, with 10 bases between them. Germline CDR1 and CDR2: SGDLS and YYNGEE. There are 14 residues in the CDR3. CDR3 DNA: TGTGCCAGCAGCGCACTGACTGAGAACACTGAAGCTTTCTTT. Protein: CASSALTENTEAFF. Full variable domain (rest looked up from reference TRBV9 and TRBJ1-1): DSGVTQTPKHLITATGQRVTLRCSPRSGDLSVYWYQQSLDQGLQFLIQYYNGEERAKGNILERFSAQQFPDLHSELNLSSLELGDSALYFCASSALTENTEAFFGQGTRLTVV.

The J gene is TRBJ2-3, the V gene TRBV6-5; TRBD2 matches 8 bases. Germline loops: CDR1 MNHEY, CDR2 SVGAGI. V was clipped by 5 bases and J by 4 bases; unmatched bases: 8. This CDR3 is built from 15 residues. CDR3 DNA sequence: TGTGCCAGCAGTCACAACGGACTAGCAGCAGATACGCAGTATTTT. This gives the protein CASSHNGLAADTQYF.

J is TRBJ1-5 and V is TRBV6-5; no clear D. With 10 bases removed from V and 2 bases from J, the gap between germline ends came to 15 bases. From germline, CDR1 is MNHEY and CDR2 SVGAGI. The CDR3 length is 14 residues. The CDR3 DNA sequence: TGTGCCACCTCGGGGAATCTGGGCAATCAGCCCCAGCATTTT. This translates into CATSGNLGNQPQHF.

This clone was seen a single time. Here the CDR3 reads CASSLGPTGSPDGYTF. The DNA for the CDR3 is TGTGCCAGCAGCTTAGGCCCGACAGGCAGTCCTGATGGCTACACCTTC. This chain joins TRBV13 and TRBJ1-2; maybe TRBD1 (6 bases). CDR1 and CDR2 (germline): PRHDT, FYEKMQ (reference sequence). This CDR3 region has 16 residues. V lost 0 bases and J lost 6, with 17 bases in between. Complete variable domain (other parts from reference TRBV13 and TRBJ1-2): AAGVIQSPRHLIKEKRETATLKCYPIPRHDTVYWYQQGPGQDPQFLISFYEKMQSDKGSIPDRFSAQQFSDYHSELNMSSLELGDSALYFCASSLGPTGSPDGYTFGSGTRLTVV.

The chain carries TRBV18 and TRBJ1-1; D may be TRBD1 (5 bases). Germline V gives CDR1 KGHSH, CDR2 LQKENI. Trimming pared 3 bases from V and 2 bases from J, leaving 10 bases between. The CDR3 is 14 amino acids. The DNA for the CDR3 is TGTGCCAGCTCACCGGCCGGGGGAAACACTGAAGCTTTCTTT. Translating gives CASSPAGGNTEAFF.

The V call is TRBV9, the J call TRBJ2-1; 7 bases fit TRBD2. There are 15 residues in the CDR3. The junction had 7 bases not matched to a gene; V was cut back by 4 bases and J by 3 bases. CDR1 and CDR2 (germline): SGDLS, YYNGEE. The CDR3 DNA reads TGTGCCAGCAGCTCCCGACTAGCACTCTACAATGAGCAGTTCTTC. Encoded protein: CASSSRLALYNEQFF.